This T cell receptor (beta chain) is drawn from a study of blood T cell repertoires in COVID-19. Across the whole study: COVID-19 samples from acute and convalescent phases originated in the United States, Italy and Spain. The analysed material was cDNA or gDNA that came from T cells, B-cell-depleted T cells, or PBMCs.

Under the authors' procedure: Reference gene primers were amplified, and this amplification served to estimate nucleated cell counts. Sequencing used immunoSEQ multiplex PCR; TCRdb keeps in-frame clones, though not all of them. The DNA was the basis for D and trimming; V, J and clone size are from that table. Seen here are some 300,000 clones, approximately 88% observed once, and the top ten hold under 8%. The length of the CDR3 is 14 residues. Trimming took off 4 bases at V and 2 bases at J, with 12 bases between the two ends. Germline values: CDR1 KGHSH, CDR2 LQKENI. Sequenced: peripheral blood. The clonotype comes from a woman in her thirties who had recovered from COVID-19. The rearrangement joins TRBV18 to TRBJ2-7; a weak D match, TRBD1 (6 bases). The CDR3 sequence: CASSLRQDPYEQYF. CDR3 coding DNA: TGTGCCAGCTCACTTCGACAGGATCCCTACGAGCAGTACTTC.